This T cell receptor (beta chain) was sequenced in a study of blood T cell repertoires in COVID-19. Study-wide background: Both acute and convalescent COVID-19 samples were obtained from the United States, Italy and Spain. T cells, B-cell-depleted T cells, or PBMCs provided the cDNA or gDNA that served as material.

Study processing details: Counts of nucleated cells, estimated from reference gene primer amplification, were obtained. The repertoire was sequenced with immunoSEQ multiplex PCR; TCRdb's copy has only in-frame clones and lacks some. V and J calls and clone size are given by that table; D and trimming were obtained from the DNA. This sample carries roughly 330,000 clones, approximately 85% of them seen once, and the ten largest clones take under 2%. The CDR3 length is 14 residues. Germline V gene data show CDR1 as SGHAT and CDR2 as FQNNGV. V lost 0 bases and J lost 0, with 6 bases in between. The origin of this receptor is a woman in her forties or fifties with acute or convalescent COVID-19. The J gene is TRBJ2-7, the V gene TRBV11-2, with D hard to call. Sequencing was done on a sample of peripheral blood. The CDR3 here is CASSLDPVSYEQYF. CDR3 nucleotide sequence: TGTGCCAGCAGCTTAGATCCGGTCTCCTACGAGCAGTACTTC.